Listed here are 27 T cell receptor beta chains from one sample, sequenced in a study of blood T cell repertoires in COVID-19 (dated by TCRdb to the early 2020s). To prepare the library, the immunoSEQ multiplex PCR assay was applied. The table comes from immuneACCESS by way of TCRdb, which keeps in-frame sequences with V and J called. Part of the clones is missing from these tables; in studies checked, under half for an unresolved V gene and the rest for unknown reasons. Within this sample are more than 300,000 clones, with 87% of them counted one time only. Of the sample, about 10% is held by the ten largest clones. Material for sequencing was peripheral blood. These receptors all stem from a woman aged 25 to 39 with COVID-19, enrolled during active disease.

The CDR3: CASTRDRGEYGANVLTF. As DNA, the CDR3 is TGTGCCAGCACCCGGGACAGGGGGGAATATGGGGCCAACGTCCTGACTTTC. The V call is TRBV2, the J call TRBJ2-6; 11 bases agree with TRBD1. This CDR3 has 17 residues. CDR1 is SNHLY, CDR2 FYNNEI, per germline. Trimming took 7 bases from V and 3 from J; bases not matched to a gene: 8. The full variable domain, its missing parts supplied by reference TRBV2 and TRBJ2-6, is EPEVTQTPSHQVTQMGQEVILRCVPISNHLYFYWYRQILGQKVEFLVSFYNNEISEKSEIFDDQFSVERPDGSNFTLKIRSTKLEDSAMYFCASTRDRGEYGANVLTFGAGSRLTVL.

This clone was seen a handful of times. The chain couples TRBV24-1 to TRBJ2-3; 12 bases fit TRBD2. The V gene end was trimmed by 11 bases and the J gene end by 2 bases; junction bases not matched to a gene: 13. CDR1 is KGHDR and CDR2 is SFDVKD in the germline V gene. The CDR3 runs 17 residues. The CDR3 DNA follows: TGTGCCAAACCGGGACTAGCGGGTCCAGGGGCCACAGATACGCAGTATTTT. Encoded protein: CAKPGLAGPGATDTQYF.

This chain joins TRBV27 and TRBJ1-4; 9 bases are a match to TRBD1. J was trimmed by 8 bases and V by 6 bases; bases with no gene match: 4. The CDR3 extends over 13 amino acids. Germline lookup yields CDR1 MNHEY and CDR2 SMNVEV (reference sequence). The CDR3 sequence is CASSGQGLEKLFF. The CDR3 DNA follows: TGTGCCAGCAGCGGACAGGGGTTGGAAAAACTGTTTTTT.

In DNA, the CDR3 is TGCGCCAGTTGCCGGGACAGGGACACCGGGGAGCTGTTTTTT. Translated, it gives CASCRDRDTGELFF. The chain combines TRBV10-1 with TRBJ2-2; TRBD1 matches 9 bases. This CDR3 spans 14 amino acids. V dropped 9 bases and J dropped 3; count of bases not matched to a gene: 5. Germline lookup yields CDR1 WNHNN and CDR2 SYGVQD (reference sequence).

The chain has TRBV6-5 and TRBJ1-6; 8 bases map to TRBD1. The V and J ends lost 6 bases and 10 bases, in that order; junction bases with no gene match: 11. The CDR3 is made up of 15 amino acids. The germline V gene has CDR1 MNHEY and CDR2 SVGAGI. This CDR3 is CASRTRTGTGSPLHF. CDR3 DNA sequence: TGTGCCAGCAGAACCCGGACAGGGACAGGATCACCCCTCCACTTT.

The genes are TRBV5-8 and TRBJ2-7; a possible D gene is TRBD1 (6 bases). The germline gives CDR1 SGHTS, CDR2 YDEGEE. This CDR3 is built from 15 residues. Trimming removed 4 bases at V and 3 bases at J, with 17 bases between. CDR3 in amino acids: CASSRADSRGYEQYF. The CDR3 DNA reads as TGTGCCAGCAGCCGGGCCGACAGCAGGGGCTACGAGCAGTACTTC. Together with reference TRBV5-8 and TRBJ2-7, the CDR3 gives the full variable domain: EAGVTQSPTHLIKTRGQQATLRCSPISGHTSVYWYQQALGLGLQFLLWYDEGEERNRGNFPPRFSGRQFPNYSSELNVNALELEDSALYLCASSRADSRGYEQYFGPGTRLTVT.

CDR3 sequence: CASSPARGGYGYTF. For the CDR3, the DNA is TGTGCCAGCAGCCCCGCCCGGGGGGGATATGGCTACACCTTC. The rearrangement uses TRBV6-5 and TRBJ1-2; D is perhaps TRBD1 (5 bases). This CDR3 has 14 amino acids. Trimming left V 6 bases short and J 5 bases short, with 16 bases between. CDR1 MNHEY and CDR2 SVGAGI come from the germline V gene.

This chain joins TRBV28 and TRBJ2-5; D perhaps matches TRBD2 (5 bases). CDR3 size: 12 residues. V lost 4 bases, J lost 5 bases, and 8 bases lay in between. Per germline, CDR1 MDHEN and CDR2 SYDVKM. CDR3 residues: CASSSGMETQYF. CDR3 DNA sequence: TGTGCCAGCAGTTCCGGGATGGAGACCCAGTACTTC.

V is TRBV24-1 and J is TRBJ1-5, with D possibly being TRBD1 (6 bases). Germline CDR1 KGHDR, CDR2 SFDVKD. Between the trimmed V and J ends, which lost 7 bases and 3 bases, there was a span of 12 bases. The CDR3 has 14 amino acids. The CDR3 coding sequence is TGTGCCACCAGGGATAGGGACACCAATCAGCCCCAGCATTTT. Its protein is CATRDRDTNQPQHF.

This clone was counted a few times. The chain combines TRBV19 with TRBJ1-1; weak D call: TRBD1 (5 bases). CDR3 length equals 16 residues. In germline, CDR1 is LNHDA, CDR2 SQIVND (reference sequence). The ends were cut back, 5 bases at V and 5 bases at J, with 21 bases in the middle. In DNA, the CDR3 is TGTGCCAGTAGTCTAACCCCCCAGGGAGGAGGAACTGAAGCTTTCTTT. The encoded protein is CASSLTPQGGGTEAFF.

The chain carries TRBV3-1 (or the pseudogene TRBV3-2) and TRBJ1-1; TRBD1 might be the D (6 bases). The CDR3 runs to 12 residues. Germline loops: CDR1 LGHDT, CDR2 YNNKEL (reference sequence). V shed 2 bases and J shed 8 bases, with 9 bases lying between them. The CDR3 spells CASSQTGTEAFF. The CDR3 nucleotides are TGTGCCAGCAGCCAAACCGGGACAGAAGCTTTCTTT.

The rearrangement joins TRBV5-8 to TRBJ2-1, with TRBD2 matching 11 bases. The germline V gene encodes CDR1 SGHTS and CDR2 YDEGEE. The ends lost 0 bases at V and 8 bases at J; junction bases unmatched: 10. CDR3 length: 17 amino acids. DNA of the CDR3: TGTGCCAGCAGCTTGGGAACTAGCGGGAGTGGTATCGATGAGCAGTTCTTC. Translation gives CASSLGTSGSGIDEQFF. The complete variable domain, with remaining parts taken from reference TRBV5-8 and TRBJ2-1, reads EAGVTQSPTHLIKTRGQQATLRCSPISGHTSVYWYQQALGLGLQFLLWYDEGEERNRGNFPPRFSGRQFPNYSSELNVNALELEDSALYLCASSLGTSGSGIDEQFFGPGTRLTVL.

The CDR3 here is CASSLYRQGGQPQHF. In nucleotides, the CDR3 is TGTGCCAGCAGTTTATATAGACAGGGAGGTCAGCCCCAGCATTTT. This chain links TRBV27 with TRBJ1-5; 7 nucleotides align to TRBD1. V shed 1 base, J shed 6 bases, and the junction held 6 bases outside the gene matches. CDR3 length: 15 residues. CDR1 MNHEY and CDR2 SMNVEV come from the germline V gene (reference sequence).

V and J are TRBV5-1 and TRBJ2-7; 7 positions agree with TRBD1. The V and J ends lost 3 bases and 11 bases, in that order; junction bases with no gene match: 5. Germline CDR1 and CDR2: SGHRS and YFSETQ. The CDR3 is 11 amino acids. DNA of the CDR3: TGCGCCAGCAGCTCCGGGACAGAGGAGTACTTC. It yields the protein CASSSGTEEYF. The full variable domain, its missing parts supplied by reference TRBV5-1 and TRBJ2-7, is KAGVTQTPRYLIKTRGQQVTLSCSPISGHRSVSWYQQTPGQGLQFLFEYFSETQRNKGNFPGRFSGRQFSNSRSEMNVSTLELGDSALYLCASSSGTEEYFGPGTRLTVT.

This chain connects TRBV5-4 to TRBJ1-2; TRBD1 might be the D (5 bases). Germline-derived CDR1 and CDR2 are SGHNT and YYREEE (reference sequence). The germline V and J ends were trimmed by 4 bases and 7 bases, with 14 bases remaining between them. This CDR3 region has 13 residues. The CDR3 spells CASSITGISGYTF. The CDR3 region has the DNA TGTGCCAGCAGCATCACAGGAATCAGTGGCTACACCTTC.

The genes are TRBV2 and TRBJ2-7, with 12 positions matching TRBD2. J gave up 4 bases and V 5 bases, and 9 bases lay outside the gene matches. Germline V gives CDR1 SNHLY, CDR2 FYNNEI. The CDR3 is made up of 16 amino acids. The CDR3 reads CASSTRLAGVVYEQYF. CDR3 in DNA: TGTGCCAGCAGTACACGACTAGCGGGAGTAGTATACGAGCAGTACTTC.

The chain uses TRBV28 and TRBJ1-4, with 9 bases lining up with TRBD1. With 4 bases clipped from V and 0 bases from J, the junction kept 6 bases outside the gene matches. CDR3 size: 17 residues. The germline V gene encodes CDR1 MDHEN and CDR2 SYDVKM. The CDR3 is CASSSRQGGTTNEKLFF. The CDR3 DNA reads TGTGCCAGCAGTTCCCGACAGGGGGGGACAACTAATGAAAAACTGTTTTTT. The complete variable domain, with remaining parts taken from reference TRBV28 and TRBJ1-4, reads DVKVTQSSRYLVKRTGEKVFLECVQDMDHENMFWYRQDPGLGLRLIYFSYDVKMKEKGDIPEGYSVSREKKERFSLILESASTNQTSMYLCASSSRQGGTTNEKLFFGSGTQLSVL.

This clone was seen a handful of times. V is TRBV2 and J is TRBJ2-1, with D maybe TRBD2 (5 bases). Trimming pared 6 bases from V and 4 bases from J, leaving 13 bases between. The CDR3 runs 14 residues. Germline CDR1 is SNHLY and CDR2 is FYNNEI. The CDR3 DNA is TGTGCCAGCAGGGCCGAACTAGTATACAATGAGCAGTTCTTC. The encoded protein is CASRAELVYNEQFF. Full variable domain (outside the CDR3, taken from reference TRBV2 and TRBJ2-1): EPEVTQTPSHQVTQMGQEVILRCVPISNHLYFYWYRQILGQKVEFLVSFYNNEISEKSEIFDDQFSVERPDGSNFTLKIRSTKLEDSAMYFCASRAELVYNEQFFGPGTRLTVL.

The V and J genes are TRBV7-2 and TRBJ2-3, with 9 positions matching TRBD2. Germline V gives CDR1 SGHTA, CDR2 FQGNSA. V lost 1 base, J lost 4 bases, and 9 bases stayed unmatched. This CDR3 contains 17 residues. The CDR3 sequence: CASSLEVSGSGSDTQYF. DNA of the CDR3: TGTGCCAGCAGCTTAGAGGTTAGCGGGAGTGGGTCAGATACGCAGTATTTT.

This chain uses TRBV5-1 with TRBJ1-1; unclear D gene. Germline V gene data show CDR1 as SGHRS and CDR2 as YFSETQ. CDR3 length: 15 amino acids. Trimming left V 4 bases short and J 0 bases short, with 13 bases between. This CDR3 reads CASSGREVMNTEAFF. In DNA form, the CDR3 reads TGCGCCAGCAGCGGCCGCGAGGTTATGAACACTGAAGCTTTCTTT. The complete variable domain, with remaining parts taken from reference TRBV5-1 and TRBJ1-1, reads KAGVTQTPRYLIKTRGQQVTLSCSPISGHRSVSWYQQTPGQGLQFLFEYFSETQRNKGNFPGRFSGRQFSNSRSEMNVSTLELGDSALYLCASSGREVMNTEAFFGQGTRLTVV.

The chain combines TRBV7-3 with TRBJ2-7; 10 nucleotides match TRBD2. The J segment lost 1 base and the V segment lost 5 bases, leaving 5 bases of the junction unmatched. CDR1 is SGHTA and CDR2 is FQGTGA in the germline V gene. The CDR3 contains 15 residues. CDR3 DNA sequence: TGTGCCAGCAGCCCAGCGGGAGGGGGGTCCTACGAGCAGTACTTC. Amino acids: CASSPAGGGSYEQYF.

The chain is built from TRBV28 and TRBJ2-2; tentative D call: TRBD1 (6 bases). This CDR3 comprises 14 residues. Germline V gives CDR1 MDHEN, CDR2 SYDVKM. Trimming removed 8 bases at V and 6 bases at J, with 16 bases between. CDR3 sequence reads: CASSGQSAPGELFF. CDR3 sequence (DNA): TGTGCCAGCTCAGGACAGTCGGCCCCCGGGGAGCTGTTTTTT.

This clone was seen only once. V is TRBV5-1 and J is TRBJ1-4, with D tentatively TRBD1 (5 bases). The CDR3 contains 18 residues. V lost 0 bases and J lost 0, with 15 bases in between. Germline CDR1 is SGHRS and CDR2 is YFSETQ. CDR3 sequence: CASSLGDRPFATNEKLFF. The CDR3 bases are TGCGCCAGCAGCTTGGGCGACAGACCTTTTGCAACTAATGAAAAACTGTTTTTT.

This chain uses TRBV27 with TRBJ2-7, with 9 bases matching TRBD2. The germline V gene encodes CDR1 MNHEY and CDR2 SMNVEV (reference sequence). This CDR3 comprises 14 residues. With V trimmed by 2 bases and J by 6 bases, 5 bases remained unmatched. The CDR3 coding sequence is TGTGCCAGCAGTTTAGGCGGGGGGGGAAGCGAGCAGTACTTC. This translates into CASSLGGGGSEQYF.

V and J are TRBV28 and TRBJ1-2, with 7 bases that match TRBD1. After removal of 2 bases from V and 4 bases from J, the junction contained 13 bases not matched to a gene. Germline lookup yields CDR1 MDHEN and CDR2 SYDVKM. This CDR3 has 17 residues. The CDR3 region is CASSLTPPNRGGYGYTF. CDR3 DNA: TGTGCCAGCAGTTTAACCCCCCCGAACAGGGGTGGCTATGGCTACACCTTC.

The genes are TRBV15 and TRBJ1-2, with 9 bases aligning to TRBD1. V was clipped by 1 base and J by 8 bases; unmatched bases: 8. Germline CDR1 is LNHNV and CDR2 is YYDKDF (reference sequence). The CDR3 totals 15 residues. The CDR3 nucleotides are TGTGCCACCAGCAGAGTTTCTACAGGGGGCGCCGGCTACACCTTC. Translated, it gives CATSRVSTGGAGYTF.

This sequence joins TRBV3-1 (or the pseudogene TRBV3-2) and TRBJ2-7; possibly TRBD1 for D (7 bases). Between the trimmed V and J ends, which lost 4 bases and 1 base, there was a span of 14 bases. CDR3 size: 15 residues. Germline V gives CDR1 LGHDT, CDR2 YNNKEL (reference sequence). The CDR3 DNA follows: TGTGCCAGCAGCCTATTTCCAGGGGGGTCCTACGAGCAGTACTTC. Encoded protein: CASSLFPGGSYEQYF.